This TCR beta chain emerged from a study of regulatory T cells in long-lasting Graves disease (dated by TCRdb to 2020 to 2023). Background on the whole study: Newly diagnosed Graves' disease patients had taken antithyroid drugs for less than 3 months. Patients with persistent Graves' disease were compared with patients with newly diagnosed Graves' disease using TCR sequencing and RNA sequencing of peripheral blood. The study was registered as a clinical trial and conducted in China. A total of around 35 samples were covered by TCR sequencing, comprising some 13 persistent and around 20 newly diagnosed Graves' disease patients. Beyond this particular receptor, the publication reports: Preferential use of TRBV28, TRBJ1-2 and TRBJ2-5 was observed in persistent disease, whereas TRBV20-1 and TRBJ2-1 were favored in newly diagnosed disease. Compared with newly diagnosed patients, patients with persistent Graves' disease had lower TCR Shannon entropy and fewer highly expanded clones, which suggests clonal expansion. As a limitation, the authors acknowledged that the small sample size may reduce accuracy. A larger number of public clonotypes was shared among persistent patients (fewer than 3,000) than among newly diagnosed patients (around 890). Because the primary lesion, thyroid tissue, could not be accessed, the study looked at peripheral blood alone. Sequencing and analysis were limited to the TCR beta chain.

In the paper's terms, the time point label means: newly diagnosed GD, antithyroid drugs for less than 3 months. For both TCR sequencing and RNA sequencing, RNA was extracted from PBMCs using TRIzol. Graves' disease was diagnosed according to American Thyroid Association guidelines. Patients were recruited from an endocrinology department in Xi'an, China. From each patient, around 9 milliliters of peripheral blood was collected into an EDTA anticoagulant tube. Ficoll Paque Plus density gradient separation was used to isolate PBMCs, and no further T cell sorting was done. An Agilent 2100 Bioanalyzer and agarose gel were used to assess RNA quality, and a NanoDrop 2000 was used to measure RNA concentration. V trim: 7 bases; J trim: 1 base; unmatched bases: 7. Sequences SGHNT (CDR1) and YENEEA (CDR2) are obtained from the germline V gene. Measured from the cysteine to the phenylalanine, the CDR3 is 15 residues long. Kept here is only the CDR3 DNA, which spans 45 bases and is read in frame from base 1.

The library was obtained by multiplex PCR. Sequenced using an Illumina HiSeq 4000. CDR3 regions were amplified by Arm-PCR with iRepertoire HTBI primers to construct TCR beta libraries. Before sequencing, the PCR products went through gel purification. From the authors' description of their analysis: A total of around 66 TRBV and some 15 TRBJ segments were identified across samples and were used for gene usage analysis of CDR3 amino acid clonotypes. COPE and FqMerger were used to merge filtered high-quality paired reads into contigs. Contigs were aligned with BLAST to IMGT TRBV, TRBD and TRBJ reference genes, and CDR3 was defined per IMGT. Any clonotype with a frequency above 0.1% was counted as a highly expanded clone. Repertoire diversity was measured by Shannon entropy, and V-J evenness by the Gini coefficient. A clonotype found in more than one individual was treated as public. The public reads were quality trimmed at Q25 with fastp and then assembled into clones with MiXCR by TCRdb, keeping productive beta chains. One record per CDR3 amino acid sequence lists the most common genes and DNA. TCRdb, not the authors, supplied the V and J calls. For this sample the table gives about 470,000 distinct CDR3 sequences, of which more than 12% were detected only once. The ten top clones hold approximately 15% of the sample.

This clonotype was counted at least ten times. No cognate antigen has been identified for it. No base quality information exists; no much larger clone differs at one position. The data were also submitted as part of a second study, on T cells in Graves' hyperthyroidism and ophthalmopathy. From that second study: Stable Graves' hyperthyroidism was defined as no progression to ophthalmopathy during 18 months of follow-up. Hyperthyroidism patients were newly diagnosed, had a disease duration of under 2 months, and were aged 18 to 65 years. The study excluded patients with uncontrolled infections, other autoimmune diseases, pregnancy or lactation. Diagnoses were established on the basis of clinical symptoms, serum thyroxine and TRAb, thyroid ultrasound, and orbital computed tomography. For the first round of RT-PCR on the TCR CDR3, the HTBI primer set was used together with the Qiagen OneStep RT-PCR kit. Most expanded thyroid clonotypes (frequency above 0.001) were also detected in blood, suggesting blood repertoires may reflect thyroid immune responses. Ophthalmopathy was separated from stable hyperthyroidism by a 13 V-J signature model, with roughly 88% sensitivity and 81% to 82% specificity obtained in cross-validation and 80%/75% obtained in testing. In validation, progression to ophthalmopathy was predicted by the model with nearly 71% sensitivity and 72% to 85% specificity, a median of approximately 6.5 months before onset. A discovery cohort of approximately 97 patients, approximately 45 with Graves' ophthalmopathy and approximately 57 with stable Graves' hyperthyroidism, was used to find distinguishing TCR V-J signatures. An independent validation cohort of some 18 hyperthyroidism patients and more than 15 patients who later progressed to ophthalmopathy tested prospective prediction of ophthalmopathy. The 100 discovery patients were divided at random into training and test sets in a 7:3 ratio. The study also compared thyroid tissue and blood T-cell repertoires from 6 or 7 Graves' hyperthyroidism patients. Once sampling was done, hyperthyroidism patients were given methimazole at a starting dose of 30 mg daily, whereas ophthalmopathy patients were given high-dose intravenous methylprednisolone. The libraries were constructed in a second round of multiplex PCR and then size-selected and purified. Sequencing of the libraries was done on an Illumina HiSeq2000 using paired-end 100 bp reads. SOAPnuke was used to process the raw data, removing reads that contained adapters or uncalled bases, had a mean Phred below 15, or lacked an exact match to the constant primer or identifier. COPE v1.2.5 was used to merge high-quality paired reads, and clonotypes were defined as unique nucleotide sequences. MiTCR v1.1 was used to align clonotypes to the IMGT TRBV, TRBD and TRBJ reference segments. The analysis was restricted to V-J combinations with a frequency above 0.0001, which together covered roughly 99% of the repertoires. A TCS score was defined as the ratio of F50 (clonal expansion) to E x V (chaos), with BLOSUM62-based TCRdist applied between CDR3 peptides within each V-J. Welch's t-statistics and random forest reduced fewer than 600 V-J features to 13, which were used in a naive Bayes classifier (R e1071). No statistical method was used to fix the sample size in advance, and group allocation was not hidden from the investigators. TCR Vbeta CDR3 sequencing of roughly 140 peripheral blood samples (over 40 ophthalmopathy, about 75 hyperthyroidism and roughly 17 progressor patients) is reported in the paper.

The sequence links TRBV11-3 to TRBJ2-7; 10 bases in the middle match TRBD2. Source: peripheral blood mononuclear cells (PBMCs), taken at new diagnosis, from a patient treated with antithyroid drugs. This sequence originates from a woman aged 30 to 39 with Graves disease. Donor details come from another sample of the same person, matched by shared clones. The CDR3 loop reads CASKVSGRISYEQYF. The nucleotide sequence reads TGTGCCAGCAAAGTTAGCGGGAGGATTTCCTACGAGCAGTACTTC.